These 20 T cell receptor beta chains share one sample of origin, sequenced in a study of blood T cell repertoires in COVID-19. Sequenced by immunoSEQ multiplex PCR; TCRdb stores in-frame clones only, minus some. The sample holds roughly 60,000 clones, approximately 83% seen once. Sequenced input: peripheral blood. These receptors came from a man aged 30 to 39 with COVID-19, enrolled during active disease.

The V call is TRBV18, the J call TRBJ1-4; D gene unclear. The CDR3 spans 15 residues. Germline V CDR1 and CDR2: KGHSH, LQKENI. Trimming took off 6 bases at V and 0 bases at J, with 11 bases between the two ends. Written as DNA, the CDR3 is TGTGCCAGCTCCCTCCGACTGGCAACTAATGAAAAACTGTTTTTT. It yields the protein CASSLRLATNEKLFF.

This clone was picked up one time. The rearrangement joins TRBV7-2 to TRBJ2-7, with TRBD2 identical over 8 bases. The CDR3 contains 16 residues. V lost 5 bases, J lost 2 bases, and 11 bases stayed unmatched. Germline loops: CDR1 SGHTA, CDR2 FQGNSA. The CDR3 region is CASSPTGGYSPYEQYF. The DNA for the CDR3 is TGTGCCAGCAGCCCGACGGGAGGGTACTCACCCTACGAGCAGTACTTC. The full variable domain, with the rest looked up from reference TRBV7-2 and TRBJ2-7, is GAGVSQSPSNKVTEKGKDVELRCDPISGHTALYWYRQSLGQGLEFLIYFQGNSAPDKSGLPSDRFSAERTGGSVSTLTIQRTQQEDSAVYLCASSPTGGYSPYEQYFGPGTRLTVT.

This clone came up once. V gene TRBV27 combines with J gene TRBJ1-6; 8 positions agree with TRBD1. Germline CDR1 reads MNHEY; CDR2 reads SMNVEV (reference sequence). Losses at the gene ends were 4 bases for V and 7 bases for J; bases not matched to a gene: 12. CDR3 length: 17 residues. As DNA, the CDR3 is TGTGCCAGCAGTTCGACCCTACCCGGACAGGGAAATTCACCCCTCCACTTT. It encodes CASSSTLPGQGNSPLHF.

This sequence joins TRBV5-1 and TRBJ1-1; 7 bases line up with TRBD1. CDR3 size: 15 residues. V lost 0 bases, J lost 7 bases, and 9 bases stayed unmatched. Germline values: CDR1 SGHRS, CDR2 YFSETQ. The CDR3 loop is CASSLDQGQIFEAFF. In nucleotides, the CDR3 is TGCGCCAGCAGCTTGGACCAGGGACAGATATTTGAAGCTTTCTTT.

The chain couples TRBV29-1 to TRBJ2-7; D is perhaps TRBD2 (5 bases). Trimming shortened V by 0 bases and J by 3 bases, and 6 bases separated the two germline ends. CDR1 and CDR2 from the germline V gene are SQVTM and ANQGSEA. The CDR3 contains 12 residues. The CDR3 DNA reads TGCAGCGTTGAAGATCGGGGCTACGAGCAGTACTTC. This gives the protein CSVEDRGYEQYF.

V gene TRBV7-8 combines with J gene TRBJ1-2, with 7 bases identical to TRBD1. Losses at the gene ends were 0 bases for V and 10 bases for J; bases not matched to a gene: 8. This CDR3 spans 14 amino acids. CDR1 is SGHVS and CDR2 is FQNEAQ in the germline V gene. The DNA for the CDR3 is TGTGCCAGCAGCTTAGCCTCCGGAGGGGGCTCCTACACCTTC. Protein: CASSLASGGGSYTF.

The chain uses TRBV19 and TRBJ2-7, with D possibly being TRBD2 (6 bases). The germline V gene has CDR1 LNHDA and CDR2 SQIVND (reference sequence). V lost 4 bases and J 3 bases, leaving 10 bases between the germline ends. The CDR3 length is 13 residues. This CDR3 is CASSSGANYEQYF. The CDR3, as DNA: TGTGCCAGTAGTAGCGGGGCCAACTACGAGCAGTACTTC.

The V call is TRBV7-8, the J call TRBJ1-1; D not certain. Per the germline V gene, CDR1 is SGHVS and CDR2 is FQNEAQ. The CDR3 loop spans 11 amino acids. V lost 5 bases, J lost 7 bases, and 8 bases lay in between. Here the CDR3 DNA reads TGTGCCAGCAGCCCTACAGTTGAAGCTTTCTTT. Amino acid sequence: CASSPTVEAFF.

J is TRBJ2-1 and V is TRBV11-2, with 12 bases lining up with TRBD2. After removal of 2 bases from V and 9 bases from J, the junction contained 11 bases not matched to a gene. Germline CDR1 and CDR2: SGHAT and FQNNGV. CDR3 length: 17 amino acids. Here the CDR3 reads CASSLSSVLAGGSEQFF. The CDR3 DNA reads TGTGCCAGCAGCTTATCTTCTGTCCTAGCGGGAGGGAGTGAGCAGTTCTTC. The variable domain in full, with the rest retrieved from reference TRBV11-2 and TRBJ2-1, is EAGVAQSPRYKIIEKRQSVAFWCNPISGHATLYWYQQILGQGPKLLIQFQNNGVVDDSQLPKDRFSAERLKGVDSTLKIQPAKLEDSAVYLCASSLSSVLAGGSEQFFGPGTRLTVL.

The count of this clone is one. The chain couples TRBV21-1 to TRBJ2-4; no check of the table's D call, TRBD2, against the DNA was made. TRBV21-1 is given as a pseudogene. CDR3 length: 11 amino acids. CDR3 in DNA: TGTGCCAGCAGCAAAGACCCCAACGGGTACTTC. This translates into CASSKDPNGYF.

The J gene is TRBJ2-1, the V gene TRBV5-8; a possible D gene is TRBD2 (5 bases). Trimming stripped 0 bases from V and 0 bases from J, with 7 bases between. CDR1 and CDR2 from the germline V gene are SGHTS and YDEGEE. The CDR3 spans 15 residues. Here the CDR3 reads CASSLAGDSYNEQFF. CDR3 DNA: TGTGCCAGCAGCTTGGCCGGGGACTCCTACAATGAGCAGTTCTTC.

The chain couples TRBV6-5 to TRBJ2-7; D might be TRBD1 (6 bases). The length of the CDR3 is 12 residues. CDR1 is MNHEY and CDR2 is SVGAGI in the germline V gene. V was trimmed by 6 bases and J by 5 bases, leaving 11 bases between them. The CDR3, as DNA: TGTGCCAGCAGAACAGGGAGCCACGAGCAGTACTTC. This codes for CASRTGSHEQYF.

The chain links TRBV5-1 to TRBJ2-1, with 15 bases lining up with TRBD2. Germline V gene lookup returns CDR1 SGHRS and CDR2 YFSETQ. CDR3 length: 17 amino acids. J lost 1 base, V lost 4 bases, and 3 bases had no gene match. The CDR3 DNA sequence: TGCGCCAGCAGCGGGGGACTAGCGGGAGGATCCTACAATGAGCAGTTCTTC. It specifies CASSGGLAGGSYNEQFF.

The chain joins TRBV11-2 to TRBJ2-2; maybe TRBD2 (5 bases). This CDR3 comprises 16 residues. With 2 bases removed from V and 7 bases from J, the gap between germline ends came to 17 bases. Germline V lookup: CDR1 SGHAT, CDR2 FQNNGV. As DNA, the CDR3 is TGTGCCAGCAGCTTACGGGATGGCGGTCCGGACGGGGAGCTGTTTTTT. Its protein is CASSLRDGGPDGELFF. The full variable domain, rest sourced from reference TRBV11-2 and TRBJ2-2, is EAGVAQSPRYKIIEKRQSVAFWCNPISGHATLYWYQQILGQGPKLLIQFQNNGVVDDSQLPKDRFSAERLKGVDSTLKIQPAKLEDSAVYLCASSLRDGGPDGELFFGEGSRLTVL.

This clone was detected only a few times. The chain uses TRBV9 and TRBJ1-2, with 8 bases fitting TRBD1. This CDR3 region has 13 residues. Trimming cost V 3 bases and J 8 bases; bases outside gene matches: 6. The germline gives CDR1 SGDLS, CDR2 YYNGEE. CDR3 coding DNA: TGTGCCAGCAGCGCCCGGACAGGGTTCGGCTACACCTTC. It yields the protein CASSARTGFGYTF.

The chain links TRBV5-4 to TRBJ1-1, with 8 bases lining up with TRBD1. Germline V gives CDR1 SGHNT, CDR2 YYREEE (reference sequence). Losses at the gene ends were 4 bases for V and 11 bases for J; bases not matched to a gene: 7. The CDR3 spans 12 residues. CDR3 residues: CASSPDRGWAFF. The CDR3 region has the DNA TGTGCCAGCAGCCCAGACAGGGGTTGGGCTTTCTTT.

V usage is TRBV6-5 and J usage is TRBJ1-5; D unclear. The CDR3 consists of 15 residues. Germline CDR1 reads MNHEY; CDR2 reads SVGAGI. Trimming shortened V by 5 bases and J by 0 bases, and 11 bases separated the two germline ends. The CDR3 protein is CASSRGPSSNQPQHF. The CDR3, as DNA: TGTGCCAGCAGTCGAGGGCCATCTAGCAATCAGCCCCAGCATTTT.

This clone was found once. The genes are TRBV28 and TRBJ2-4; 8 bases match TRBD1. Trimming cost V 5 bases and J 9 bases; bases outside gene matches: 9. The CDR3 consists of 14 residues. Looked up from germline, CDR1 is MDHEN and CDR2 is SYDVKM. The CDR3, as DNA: TGTGCCAGCAGTCGCGGACAGGGTCGCGGCATTCAGTACTTC. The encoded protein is CASSRGQGRGIQYF.

The CDR3 DNA sequence: TGCGCCAGCAGCTTGGATGGTCAGGGCTCTGGAAACACCATATATTTT. This codes for CASSLDGQGSGNTIYF. The genes are TRBV5-1 and TRBJ1-3, with D possibly TRBD1 on 5 matching bases. The CDR3 contains 16 residues. V was pared by 0 bases and J by 0 bases, with 10 bases between. Germline V lookup: CDR1 SGHRS, CDR2 YFSETQ.

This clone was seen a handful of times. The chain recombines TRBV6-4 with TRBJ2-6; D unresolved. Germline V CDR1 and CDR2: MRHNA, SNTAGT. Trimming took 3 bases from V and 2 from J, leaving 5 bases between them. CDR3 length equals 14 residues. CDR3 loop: CASSDGPGANVLTF. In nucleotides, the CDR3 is TGTGCCAGCAGTGATGGCCCTGGGGCCAACGTCCTGACTTTC.